Shown below are 13 T cell receptor beta chains from a single sample sequenced in a study of T cell repertoires in cytomegalovirus infection. One entry per CDR3 protein results from TCRdb running MiXCR on the reads. The table includes roughly 760,000 distinct CDR3 sequences, 35% detected once. Specimen: PBMCs. The receptors were gathered from a human donor in good health (CMV status not recorded). Some clones in this sample may be carry-over from other donors' samples.

A word on this clonotype: An end of the junction differs from the germline gene, which may be a read error. The gene calls are TRBV28 and TRBJ1-6; possible D gene TRBD1, 5 bases. CDR1 and CDR2 (germline): MDHEN, SYDVKM. The CDR3 covers 17 residues. CDR3 amino acids: CSSSSTGIGSYNSPLHF. CDR3 bases: TGTTCCAGCAGTTCTACAGGTATAGGCTCCTATAATTCACCCCTCCACTTT.

This clonotype was recorded at least ten times. Relative to the germline gene, one junction end is altered; a read error may explain this. V usage is TRBV7-6 and J usage is TRBJ2-1, with 8 bases fitting TRBD2. Germline-derived CDR1 and CDR2 are SGHVS and FNYEAQ. This CDR3 is 15 amino acids long. The CDR3 protein is CASSLAGRSYNEQFF. DNA of the CDR3: TGTGCCAGCAGCCTAGCGGGCCGCTCCTACAATGAGCAGTTCTTC.

This clonotype was seen repeatedly, ten times or more. This chain connects TRBV7-9 to TRBJ2-1, with 10 bases lining up with TRBD1. The germline gives CDR1 SEHNR, CDR2 FQNEAQ (reference sequence). The CDR3 spans 14 residues. J lost 8 bases, V lost 5 bases, and 6 bases had no gene match. The CDR3 is CASSTLTGGDEQFF. CDR3 bases: TGTGCCAGCAGCACCCTGACAGGGGGCGATGAGCAGTTCTTC.

The chain recombines TRBV13 with TRBJ1-1; 12 bases map to TRBD1. Trimming took 4 bases from V and 4 from J; bases not matched to a gene: 4. Germline assignment: CDR1 PRHDT and CDR2 FYEKMQ (reference sequence). The CDR3 spans 15 residues. The DNA of the CDR3 is TGTGCCAGCAGCTGGGGACAGGGGGCGTTCACTGAAGCTTTCTTT. Translating gives CASSWGQGAFTEAFF.

This chain links TRBV6-5 with TRBJ1-6; 10 positions match TRBD1. Germline CDR1 is MNHEY and CDR2 is SVGAGI. Germline trimming cut 5 bases from V and 9 bases from J; bases unmatched to any gene: 10. This CDR3 has 16 amino acids. CDR3 DNA: TGTGCCAGCAGTCGGTCGGGACAGGGGATCGGTTCACCCCTCCACTTT. The encoded protein is CASSRSGQGIGSPLHF.

Only a few counts were recorded for this clonotype. The chain has TRBV7-3 and TRBJ1-1; tentatively, D is TRBD1 (6 bases). Trimming stripped 7 bases from V and 1 base from J, with 25 bases between. The CDR3 has 18 amino acids. Germline values: CDR1 SGHTA, CDR2 FQGTGA. In DNA form, the CDR3 reads TGTGCCAGCAACTTCGGGATGGCATGGGGGCAGGAGAACACTGAAGCTTTCTTT. Residues: CASNFGMAWGQENTEAFF.

This chain joins TRBV6-2 or TRBV6-3 and TRBJ2-4, with D uncertain. The V end was cut by 4 bases, the J end by 2 bases, with 21 bases between. The germline gives CDR1 MNHEY, CDR2 SVGEGT. The CDR3 has 18 amino acids. CDR3 in amino acids: CASSFNPGSEVSKNIQYF. The CDR3 DNA reads TGTGCCAGCAGTTTCAACCCAGGCTCCGAAGTCTCCAAAAACATTCAGTACTTC.

The CDR3 sequence: CACTGRGVDEQFF. In DNA form, the CDR3 reads TGTGCCTGCACCGGGAGAGGGGTCGATGAGCAGTTCTTC. The chain has TRBV12-3 or TRBV12-4 and TRBJ2-1; tentatively, D is TRBD2 (6 bases). Trimming cost V 11 bases and J 8 bases, with 19 bases left between them. This CDR3 region has 13 residues.

This clonotype was seen a handful of times. The chain couples TRBV20-1 to TRBJ2-7, with 8 nucleotides matching TRBD2. V lost 3 bases and J lost 3; bases outside the gene matches: 7. The length of the CDR3 is 14 residues. Looked up from germline, CDR1 is DFQATT and CDR2 is SNEGSKA (reference sequence). The CDR3 here is CSARVGLALYEQYF. In DNA, the CDR3 is TGCAGTGCTAGGGTAGGACTAGCTCTCTACGAGCAGTACTTC.

The rearrangement joins TRBV12-3 or TRBV12-4 to TRBJ1-5, with D maybe TRBD1 (6 bases). The CDR3 length is 14 residues. Trimming removed 4 bases at V and 5 bases at J, with 12 bases between. CDR3 residues: CASSSWDTDQPQHF. In nucleotides, the CDR3 is TGTGCCAGCAGTTCCTGGGACACCGATCAGCCCCAGCATTTT.

Comments on this clonotype: This may arise from a read error, as a much more abundant clone is one base away. Since the CDR3 does not end with the conserved phenylalanine or tryptophan, this likely comes from a read error. This chain uses TRBV7-6 with TRBJ2-7; maybe TRBD2 (5 bases). The CDR3 sequence is 13 residues long. Trimming shortened V by 1 base and J by 6 bases, and 10 bases separated the two germline ends. The germline V gene has CDR1 SGHVS and CDR2 FNYEAQ. The CDR3 DNA is TGTGCCAGCAGCTTAGGGCCGGGAACCGAGCAGTACTTA. As protein: CASSLGPGTEQYL.

The V gene is TRBV20-1, the J gene TRBJ2-3; D remains unclear. The CDR3 extends over 14 amino acids. CDR1 is DFQATT and CDR2 is SNEGSKA in the germline V gene (reference sequence). Trimming removed 0 bases at V and 3 bases at J, with 10 bases between. This CDR3 reads CSARDSSATDTQYF. Here the CDR3 DNA reads TGCAGTGCTAGAGATTCGTCGGCTACAGATACGCAGTATTTT.

This clonotype came up a few times. The chain joins TRBV28 to TRBJ1-5; 7 positions match TRBD1. The V segment lost 4 bases and the J segment 6 bases; nucleotides outside the gene matches: 3. This CDR3 contains 13 residues. Per the germline V gene, CDR1 is MDHEN and CDR2 is SYDVKM. The DNA for the CDR3 is TGTGCCAGCAGTTGGGACAGAGTTCAGCCCCAGCATTTT. Amino acids: CASSWDRVQPQHF. The variable domain in full, completed from reference TRBV28 and TRBJ1-5, reads DVKVTQSSRYLVKRTGEKVFLECVQDMDHENMFWYRQDPGLGLRLIYFSYDVKMKEKGDIPEGYSVSREKKERFSLILESASTNQTSMYLCASSWDRVQPQHFGDGTRLSIL.